These 31 T cell receptor beta chains share one sample of origin, sequenced in a study of molecular identifiers for immune sequencing clone quantification. TCRdb fed the PCR reads into MiXCR, producing one record per CDR3 protein. The sample includes approximately 680,000 distinct CDR3 sequences, 25% of them seen just once. Sequencing was performed on naive CD8+ T cells from blood, with Jurkat cell RNA spiked in. Stated subset: FACS-sorted CD8+CD4-CCR7+CD45RA+ naive T cells. The receptor source for this set is a human donor in good health. Some libraries in this study had Jurkat cell RNA spiked in.

This chain joins TRBV9 and TRBJ2-7; 7 bases are a match to TRBD1. The CDR3 covers 14 residues. Germline assignment: CDR1 SGDLS and CDR2 YYNGEE. V shed 5 bases and J 4 bases; nucleotides not matched to a gene: 9. This chain's CDR3 is CASSVDRVNYEQYF. Here the CDR3 DNA reads TGTGCCAGCAGTGTCGACAGGGTGAATTACGAGCAGTACTTC. The complete variable domain, with remaining parts taken from reference TRBV9 and TRBJ2-7, reads DSGVTQTPKHLITATGQRVTLRCSPRSGDLSVYWYQQSLDQGLQFLIQYYNGEERAKGNILERFSAQQFPDLHSELNLSSLELGDSALYFCASSVDRVNYEQYFGPGTRLTVT.

This clonotype was counted only a few times. The chain carries TRBV13 and TRBJ2-5; TRBD1 or TRBD2 may be the D gene (5 bases each). Trimming removed 2 bases at V and 2 bases at J, with 15 bases between. The CDR3 loop spans 16 amino acids. The germline gives CDR1 PRHDT, CDR2 FYEKMQ (reference sequence). DNA of the CDR3: TGTGCCAGCAGCTTATTGGGGGAGAGGCAGCAAGAGACCCAGTACTTC. It encodes CASSLLGERQQETQYF.

This clonotype was seen at least ten times. The CDR3 DNA follows: TGTGCCAGCAGCACTACAGGGGGCAATCAGCCCCAGCATTTT. Protein sequence: CASSTTGGNQPQHF. V is TRBV6-2 or TRBV6-3 and J is TRBJ1-5, with 7 positions matching TRBD1. CDR1 is MNHEY, CDR2 SVGEGT, per germline. The J segment lost 2 bases and the V segment lost 6 bases, leaving 4 bases of the junction unmatched. This CDR3 has 14 residues.

This clonotype has only a few counts. The chain carries TRBV11-2 and TRBJ1-1, with D perhaps matching TRBD1 (6 bases). The CDR3 totals 15 residues. V lost 7 bases and J lost 3, with 18 bases in between. Germline V lookup: CDR1 SGHAT, CDR2 FQNNGV. This CDR3 is CASNQVGQFDTEAFF. The CDR3 region has the DNA TGTGCCAGCAACCAAGTAGGACAGTTTGACACTGAAGCTTTCTTT.

This clonotype was seen ten or more times. The rearrangement uses TRBV5-1 and TRBJ2-7, with 7 bases that match TRBD1. This CDR3 comprises 16 residues. Germline V lookup: CDR1 SGHRS, CDR2 YFSETQ. The V and J ends lost 3 bases and 5 bases, in that order; junction bases with no gene match: 14. CDR3 loop: CASSYLPGTVPDEQYF. The CDR3 DNA sequence: TGCGCCAGCAGCTACCTCCCTGGGACAGTTCCTGACGAGCAGTACTTC.

On this clonotype: It may be a read error: a sequence one base away is much more abundant. The chain employs TRBV7-2 and TRBJ1-5, with D perhaps TRBD1 (6 bases). CDR1 and CDR2 (germline): SGHTA, FQGNSA. Trimming pared 5 bases from V and 5 bases from J, leaving 16 bases between. This CDR3 contains 15 residues. CDR3 nucleotides: TGTGCCAGCAGCAAAGATCAGGGGATCGATCAGCCCCAGCATTTT. This translates into CASSKDQGIDQPQHF.

The chain combines TRBV2 with TRBJ2-3, with no clear D. Per germline, CDR1 SNHLY and CDR2 FYNNEI. V lost 11 bases, J lost 2 bases, and 17 bases lay in between. The CDR3 is made up of 14 amino acids. The CDR3 loop is CARTEPGSTDTQYF. The CDR3 nucleotides read TGTGCCCGCACTGAACCGGGTTCCACAGATACGCAGTATTTT.

This clonotype was observed a few times. V usage is TRBV6-2 or TRBV6-3 and J usage is TRBJ2-7; D is unresolved. There are 15 residues in the CDR3. Germline CDR1 is MNHEY and CDR2 is SVGEGT. V was clipped by 6 bases and J by 5 bases, with 20 bases between them. The CDR3, as DNA: TGTGCCAGCAGCGCTACAGTATCCCTCGTGCACGAGCAGTACTTC. It yields the protein CASSATVSLVHEQYF.

Of note for this clonotype: Sequence at one end of the junction differs from germline and may be a read error. The chain employs TRBV11-2 and TRBJ2-3, with D maybe TRBD1 (7 bases). There are 14 residues in the CDR3. CDR1 SGHAT and CDR2 FQNNGV come from the germline V gene. CDR3 residues: CASSFQGGTGTQYF. Written as DNA, the CDR3 is TGTGCCAGCAGCTTTCAGGGGGGTACAGGTACGCAGTATTTT.

This clonotype was counted many times. The chain carries TRBV4-3 and TRBJ2-7; no reliable D call. The CDR3 has 15 amino acids. Per germline, CDR1 LGHNA and CDR2 YSLEER. V lost 1 base to trimming and J lost 2 bases, with 12 bases between them. This CDR3 reads CASSQGAHGPYEQYF. CDR3 DNA: TGCGCCAGCAGCCAAGGGGCGCACGGGCCCTACGAGCAGTACTTC.

This clonotype was recorded many times. CDR3 amino acids: CASGQGVFTDTQYF. CDR3 DNA: TGTGCCAGTGGACAGGGGGTTTTCACAGATACGCAGTATTTT. The chain carries TRBV9 and TRBJ2-3, with TRBD1 matching over 10 bases. There are 14 residues in the CDR3. The germline CDR1 and CDR2 sequences are SGDLS and YYNGEE. With V trimmed by 8 bases and J by 2 bases, 5 bases remained unmatched.

In its sample, this clonotype was seen many times. The chain combines TRBV6-6 with TRBJ2-1; 12 bases fit TRBD2. The CDR3 runs to 16 residues. Per germline, CDR1 MNHNY and CDR2 SVGAGI (reference sequence). The trim removed 2 bases at V and 4 bases at J, leaving 3 bases unmatched. The CDR3 loop is CASSYGLAGGYNEQFF. The CDR3 DNA follows: TGTGCCAGCAGTTACGGTCTAGCGGGAGGGTACAATGAGCAGTTCTTC.

Worth noting for this clonotype: Just one base apart from a much larger clone, this may be a read error. J is TRBJ1-1 and V is TRBV4-3; D is ambiguous. CDR1 is LGHNA and CDR2 is YSLEER in the germline V gene. The CDR3 runs to 13 residues. The CDR3 DNA follows: TGCGCCAGCGGCCAAGAGGGAGGTTTAGAAGCTTTCTTT. Translating gives CASGQEGGLEAFF.

This clonotype was seen ten or more times. The chain links TRBV7-2 to TRBJ2-3; TRBD2 matches at 7 bases. In germline, CDR1 is SGHTA, CDR2 FQGNSA. The V segment lost 1 base and the J segment 0 bases; nucleotides outside the gene matches: 7. This CDR3 spans 17 amino acids. The CDR3 coding sequence is TGTGCCAGCAGCTTAGGAGCGGGGCTGGCTAGCACAGATACGCAGTATTTT. Its translation is CASSLGAGLASTDTQYF.

This clonotype was found a few times. The CDR3: CASSGGDSGSYNSPLHF. The CDR3 nucleotides read TGTGCCAGCAGTGGGGGGGACAGCGGCTCCTATAATTCACCCCTCCACTTT. V usage is TRBV27 and J usage is TRBJ1-6, with 7 bases fitting TRBD1. Germline V gene lookup returns CDR1 MNHEY and CDR2 SMNVEV (reference sequence). The CDR3 totals 17 residues. V shed 5 bases and J 0 bases; nucleotides not matched to a gene: 7.

There are many counts of this clonotype. A junction boundary mismatches the germline segment, possibly from a read error. The chain joins TRBV6-2 or TRBV6-3 to TRBJ2-7; no clear D gene. This CDR3 is 11 amino acids long. Germline V gene sequence: CDR1 MNHEY, CDR2 SVGEGT. CDR3 nucleotide sequence: TGTGCCAGCAGTCACTCCTACGAGCAGTACTTC. Encoded protein: CASSHSYEQYF.

Turning to this clonotype: With a much larger clone just one base away, this may be a read error. No conserved phenylalanine or tryptophan ends this CDR3, so it is likely a read error. This rearrangement joins TRBV7-9 to TRBJ2-5; weak D call: TRBD1 (6 bases). Germline assignment: CDR1 SEHNR and CDR2 FQNEAQ (reference sequence). Trimming stripped 6 bases from V and 5 bases from J, with 13 bases between. There are 13 residues in the CDR3. The CDR3, as DNA: TGTGCCAGCAGTCACAGGGCACGCGAGACCCAGTACGTC. This encodes CASSHRARETQYV.

This rearrangement joins TRBV20-1 to TRBJ1-5; perhaps TRBD1 as D (6 bases). The CDR3 contains 16 residues. Trimming shortened V by 3 bases and J by 0 bases, and 15 bases separated the two germline ends. CDR1 is DFQATT and CDR2 is SNEGSKA in the germline V gene (reference sequence). The CDR3 DNA is TGCAGTGCTAGCCGAGACAGGAGTTCTAGCAATCAGCCCCAGCATTTT. Amino acids: CSASRDRSSSNQPQHF.

About this clonotype itself: This CDR3 is missing its conserved last phenylalanine or tryptophan, likely due to a read error. The V and J genes are TRBV6-5 and TRBJ1-1, with TRBD1 matching over 9 bases. There are 15 residues in the CDR3. V lost 6 bases, J lost 6 bases, and 11 bases stayed unmatched. Germline loops: CDR1 MNHEY, CDR2 SVGAGI. CDR3 nucleotides: TGTGCCAGCAGACCCCCCGGACAGGGGCTCGCTGAAGCTTTCCTT. It codes for CASRPPGQGLAEAFL.

Only a few counts were recorded for this clonotype. The chain combines TRBV30 with TRBJ2-1; possibly TRBD2 for D (6 bases). CDR3 length equals 14 residues. V was pared by 0 bases and J by 6 bases, with 12 bases between. CDR1 and CDR2 from the germline V gene are GTSNPN and SVGIG (reference sequence). The CDR3 loop is CAWSVLAGTNEQFF. CDR3 DNA sequence: TGTGCCTGGAGTGTGTTGGCGGGGACCAATGAGCAGTTCTTC.

The table lists this clonotype with a count of one. One end of the junction does not line up with germline, which may come from a read error. The rearrangement joins TRBV28 to TRBJ1-1; TRBD1 is a possible D gene (5 bases). CDR1 MDHEN and CDR2 SYDVKM come from the germline V gene. CDR3 length equals 15 residues. CDR3 sequence (DNA): TGTGCCAGCAGTTGGGAAGGGTGCGCGGACACTGAAGCTCTCTTT. Amino acid sequence: CASSWEGCADTEALF.

This clonotype came up a few times. V usage is TRBV7-9 and J usage is TRBJ2-7; perhaps TRBD1 as D (6 bases). Trimming left V 7 bases short and J 3 bases short, with 19 bases between. The CDR3 runs to 15 residues. Germline CDR1 SEHNR, CDR2 FQNEAQ (reference sequence). CDR3 nucleotide sequence: TGTGCCAGCACCGAAAGTGGGACATTTAACTACGAGCAGTACTTC. Its translation: CASTESGTFNYEQYF.

The chain uses TRBV5-4 and TRBJ2-4, with no clear D. Germline V gene sequence: CDR1 SGHNT, CDR2 YYREEE (reference sequence). V was pared by 3 bases and J by 7 bases, with 11 bases between. The CDR3 extends over 13 amino acids. CDR3 in amino acids: CASSSPDSNIQYF. CDR3 nucleotides: TGTGCCAGCAGCTCACCAGATTCCAACATTCAGTACTTC.

The sample holds many counts of this clonotype. The rearrangement links TRBV5-1 to TRBJ2-2, with 8 bases lining up with TRBD2. The CDR3 is 17 amino acids. Germline V gene lookup returns CDR1 SGHRS and CDR2 YFSETQ. J gave up 4 bases and V 5 bases, and 13 bases lay outside the gene matches. The CDR3 sequence is CASRDLGGRSSTGELFF. CDR3 sequence (DNA): TGCGCCAGCAGGGACCTTGGCGGGAGGTCGAGCACCGGGGAGCTGTTTTTT.

The chain uses TRBV20-1 and TRBJ2-3, with D uncertain. Germline CDR1 DFQATT, CDR2 SNEGSKA (reference sequence). Trimming removed 6 bases from V and 3 bases from J, with 16 bases in between. CDR3 length: 14 residues. CDR3 sequence: CSALSGVKTDTQYF. As DNA, the CDR3 is TGCAGTGCCCTCAGTGGGGTTAAGACAGATACGCAGTATTTT.

The chain recombines TRBV27 with TRBJ2-7; 8 bases line up with TRBD2. CDR3 length: 14 amino acids. CDR1 and CDR2 from the germline V gene are MNHEY and SMNVEV (reference sequence). The V gene end was trimmed by 7 bases and the J gene end by 2 bases; junction bases not matched to a gene: 7. CDR3 residues: CASKKGLGPYEQYF. CDR3 in DNA: TGTGCCAGCAAGAAGGGACTAGGGCCCTACGAGCAGTACTTC.

The count of this clonotype is one. Just one base apart from a much larger clone, this may be a read error. The CDR3 here is CASSSNPTATGAETQETQYF. The CDR3 DNA is TGTGCCAGCAGCTCCAATCCCACCGCAACAGGGGCGGAGACCCAAGAGACCCAGTACTTC. The chain has TRBV13 and TRBJ2-5, with 7 bases aligning to TRBD1. Germline loops: CDR1 PRHDT, CDR2 FYEKMQ (reference sequence). CDR3 length equals 20 residues. The V segment lost 4 bases and the J segment 1 base; nucleotides outside the gene matches: 21.

This clonotype was seen more than once but under ten times. V and J are TRBV19 and TRBJ1-5; D not resolved. The CDR3 extends over 15 amino acids. Germline V lookup: CDR1 LNHDA, CDR2 SQIVND (reference sequence). The V gene lost 3 bases and the J gene lost 1 base, with 10 bases spanning the gap. The CDR3 loop reads CASSIGLWSNQPQHF. The CDR3 nucleotides are TGTGCCAGTAGTATCGGACTCTGGAGCAATCAGCCCCAGCATTTT.

This clonotype was observed a few times. This is likely a read error, given that the CDR3 carries no conserved phenylalanine or tryptophan at its end. DNA of the CDR3: TGTGCCAGCAAAGGCCTGGGCGAAGATACGCAGTATTTA. Translated, it gives CASKGLGEDTQYL. This chain joins TRBV3-1 and TRBJ2-3; D is uncertain. The V gene's germline CDR1 is LGHDT and CDR2 YNNKEL (reference sequence). The CDR3 covers 13 residues. V lost 7 bases, J lost 5 bases, and 13 bases lay in between.

In this sample, this clonotype turned up many times. The chain links TRBV6-2 or TRBV6-3 to TRBJ1-5, with D unresolved. V lost 7 bases and J lost 1, with 14 bases in between. The CDR3 sequence is 15 residues long. Germline values: CDR1 MNHEY, CDR2 SVGEGT. The CDR3 DNA is TGTGCCAGCACAGGACTTCCCGGGAGCAATCAGCCCCAGCATTTT. Amino acids: CASTGLPGSNQPQHF.

This clonotype was observed a handful of times. The rearrangement uses TRBV23-1 and TRBJ2-7; 7 bases line up with TRBD1. TRBV23-1 falls under the ORF class, with uncertain function. The trim removed 7 bases at V and 7 bases at J, leaving 7 bases unmatched. The CDR3 spans 12 residues. CDR3 in amino acids: CASMTGQWEQYF. The CDR3 nucleotides read TGCGCCAGCATGACGGGACAGTGGGAGCAGTACTTC.